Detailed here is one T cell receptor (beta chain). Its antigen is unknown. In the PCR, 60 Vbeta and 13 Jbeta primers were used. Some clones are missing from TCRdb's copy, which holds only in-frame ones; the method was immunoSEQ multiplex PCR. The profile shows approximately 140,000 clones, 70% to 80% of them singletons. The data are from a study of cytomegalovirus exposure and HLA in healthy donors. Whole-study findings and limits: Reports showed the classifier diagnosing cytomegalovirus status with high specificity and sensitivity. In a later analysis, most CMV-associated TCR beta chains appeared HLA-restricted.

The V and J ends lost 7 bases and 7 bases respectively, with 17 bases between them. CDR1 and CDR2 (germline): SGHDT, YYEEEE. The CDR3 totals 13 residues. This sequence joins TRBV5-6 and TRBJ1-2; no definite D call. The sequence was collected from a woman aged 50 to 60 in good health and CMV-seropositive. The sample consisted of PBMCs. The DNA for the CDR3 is TGTGCCAGCGCAGTAGAGCCGAGCGGTGGCTACACCTTC. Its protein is CASAVEPSGGYTF.